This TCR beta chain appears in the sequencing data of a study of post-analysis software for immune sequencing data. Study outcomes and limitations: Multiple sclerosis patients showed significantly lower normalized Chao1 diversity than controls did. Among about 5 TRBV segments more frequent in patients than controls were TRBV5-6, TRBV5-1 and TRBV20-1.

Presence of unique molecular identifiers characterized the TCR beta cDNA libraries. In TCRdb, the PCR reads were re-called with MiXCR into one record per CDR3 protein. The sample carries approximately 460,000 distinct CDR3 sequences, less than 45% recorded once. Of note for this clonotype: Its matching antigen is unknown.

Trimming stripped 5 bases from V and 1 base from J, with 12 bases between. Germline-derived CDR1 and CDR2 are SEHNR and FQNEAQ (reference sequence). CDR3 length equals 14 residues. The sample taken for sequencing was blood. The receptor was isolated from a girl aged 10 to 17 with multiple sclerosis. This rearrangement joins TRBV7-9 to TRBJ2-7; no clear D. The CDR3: CASSVSVASYEQYF. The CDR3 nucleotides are TGTGCCAGCAGCGTAAGCGTAGCATCCTACGAGCAGTACTTC.